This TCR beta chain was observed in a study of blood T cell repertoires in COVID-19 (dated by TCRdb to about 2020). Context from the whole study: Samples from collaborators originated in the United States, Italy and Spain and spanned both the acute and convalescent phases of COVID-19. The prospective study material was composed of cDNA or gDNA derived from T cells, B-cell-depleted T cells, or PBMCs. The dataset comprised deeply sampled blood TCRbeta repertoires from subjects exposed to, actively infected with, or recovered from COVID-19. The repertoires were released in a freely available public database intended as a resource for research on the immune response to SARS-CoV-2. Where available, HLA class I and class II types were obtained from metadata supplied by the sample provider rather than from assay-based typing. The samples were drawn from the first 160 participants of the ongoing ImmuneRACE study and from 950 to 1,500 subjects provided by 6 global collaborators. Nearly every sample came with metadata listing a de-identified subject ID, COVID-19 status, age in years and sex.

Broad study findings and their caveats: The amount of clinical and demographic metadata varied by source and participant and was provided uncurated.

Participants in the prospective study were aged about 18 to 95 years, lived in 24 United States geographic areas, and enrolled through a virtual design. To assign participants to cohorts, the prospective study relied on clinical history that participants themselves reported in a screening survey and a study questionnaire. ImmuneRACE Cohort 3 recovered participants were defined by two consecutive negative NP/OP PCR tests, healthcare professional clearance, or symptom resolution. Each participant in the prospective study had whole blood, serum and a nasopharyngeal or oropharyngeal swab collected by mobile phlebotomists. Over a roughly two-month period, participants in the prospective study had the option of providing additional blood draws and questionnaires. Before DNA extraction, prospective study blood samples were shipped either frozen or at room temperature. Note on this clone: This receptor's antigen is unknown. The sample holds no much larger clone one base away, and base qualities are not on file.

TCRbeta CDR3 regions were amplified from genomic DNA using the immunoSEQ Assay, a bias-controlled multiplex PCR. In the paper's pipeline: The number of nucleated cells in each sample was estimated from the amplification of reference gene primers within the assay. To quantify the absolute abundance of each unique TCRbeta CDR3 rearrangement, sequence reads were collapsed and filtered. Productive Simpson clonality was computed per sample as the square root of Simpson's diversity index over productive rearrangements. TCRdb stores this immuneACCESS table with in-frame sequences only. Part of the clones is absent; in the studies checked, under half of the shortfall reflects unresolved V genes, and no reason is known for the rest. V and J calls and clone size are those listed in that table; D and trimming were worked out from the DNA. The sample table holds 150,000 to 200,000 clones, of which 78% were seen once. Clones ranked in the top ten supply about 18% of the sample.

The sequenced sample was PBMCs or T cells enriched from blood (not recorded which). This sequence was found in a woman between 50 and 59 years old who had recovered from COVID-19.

The CDR3 amino acid sequence is: CASSLGAGSEAFF. Read as DNA, the sequence is TGTGCCAGCAGCTTAGGTGCGGGCTCTGAAGCTTTCTTT. In this chain, TRBV11-3 is recombined with TRBJ1-1; a confident D gene designation cannot be given. Sequences SGHNT (CDR1) and YENEEA (CDR2) are obtained from the germline V gene. The CDR3 starts with the cysteine, ends with the phenylalanine, and has 13 residues. Just CDR3 DNA is preserved here, 39 bases in frame from base 1. The junction shows trimming of 1 base on V and 6 bases on J, plus 9 bases between the germline ends.